These 9 T cell receptor beta chains were sequenced from one sample in a study of cytomegalovirus exposure and HLA in healthy donors. The PCR employed 60 Vbeta primers together with 13 Jbeta primers. The repertoire was sequenced with immunoSEQ multiplex PCR; TCRdb's copy has only in-frame clones and lacks some. The listing records 90,000 to 130,000 clones. Sequences were obtained from PBMCs. The source is a man aged 25-45 years in good health and CMV-seronegative.

The genes are TRBV27 and TRBJ2-7, with D possibly matching TRBD1 (6 bases). CDR1 is MNHEY, CDR2 SMNVEV, per germline (reference sequence). V lost 5 bases and J lost 4, with 9 bases in between. The CDR3 extends over 12 amino acids. The DNA of the CDR3 is TGTGCCAGCAGTCCCACAGGGTACGAGCAGTACTTC. Translated, it gives CASSPTGYEQYF.

Concerning this clone: Other DNA sequences from this sample encode an identical CDR3 as well. This CDR3 reads CASSSPGQGVNYGYTF. CDR3 bases: TGTGCCAGCAGCTCTCCGGGACAGGGGGTTAACTATGGCTACACCTTC. This rearrangement joins TRBV7-9 to TRBJ1-2; TRBD1 matches at 11 bases. Germline CDR1 SEHNR, CDR2 FQNEAQ (reference sequence). V dropped 4 bases and J dropped 1; count of bases not matched to a gene: 5. CDR3 length: 16 amino acids.

The CDR3 region has the DNA TGTGCCAGCAGTGGGGTGGGACAGGCACCCCCCTACGAGCAGTACTTC. This gives the protein CASSGVGQAPPYEQYF. This chain links TRBV27 with TRBJ2-7, with TRBD1 identical over 8 bases. The CDR3 has 16 amino acids. The germline V gene has CDR1 MNHEY and CDR2 SMNVEV (reference sequence). Losses at the gene ends were 5 bases for V and 2 bases for J; bases not matched to a gene: 11.

This chain joins TRBV6-1 and TRBJ1-2; the D gene is possibly TRBD1 (5 bases). The CDR3 covers 16 residues. Trimming took 2 bases from V and 5 from J, leaving 18 bases between them. Germline CDR1 MNHNS, CDR2 SASEGT. The CDR3 loop reads CASSERMGGGPYGYTF. DNA of the CDR3: TGTGCCAGCAGTGAAAGGATGGGCGGGGGACCTTATGGCTACACCTTC.

The chain combines TRBV27 with TRBJ1-2, with a weak D call TRBD1 (6 bases). Germline V gene data show CDR1 as MNHEY and CDR2 as SMNVEV (reference sequence). The V gene lost 6 bases and the J gene lost 5 bases, with 13 bases spanning the gap. The CDR3 is 13 amino acids. DNA for the CDR3: TGTGCCAGCAGACTTAACAGGGAGTATGGCTACACCTTC. Protein sequence: CASRLNREYGYTF.

The V call is TRBV25-1, the J call TRBJ2-4; 8 bases map to TRBD1. The CDR3 covers 14 residues. Looked up from germline, CDR1 is MGHDK and CDR2 is SYGVNS. Trimming cost V 5 bases and J 3 bases; bases outside gene matches: 3. The CDR3 loop is CASSLTGDKNIQYF. DNA of the CDR3: TGTGCCAGCAGTTTGACAGGGGACAAAAACATTCAGTACTTC. Full variable domain (outside the CDR3, taken from reference TRBV25-1 and TRBJ2-4): EADIYQTPRYLVIGTGKKITLECSQTMGHDKMYWYQQDPGMELHLIHYSYGVNSTEKGDLSSESTVSRIRTEHFPLTLESARPSHTSQYLCASSLTGDKNIQYFGAGTRLSVL.

The J gene is TRBJ2-3, the V gene TRBV5-6; the D is unclear. The CDR3 runs to 12 residues. Between the trimmed V and J ends, which lost 3 bases and 4 bases, there was a span of 6 bases. Germline V lookup: CDR1 SGHDT, CDR2 YYEEEE. DNA for the CDR3: TGTGCCAGCAGCTCGGTAGCAGATACGCAGTATTTT. This sequence encodes CASSSVADTQYF.

The rearrangement links TRBV19 to TRBJ1-2; 7 nucleotides agree with TRBD1. V lost 3 bases and J lost 3; bases outside the gene matches: 16. The V gene's germline CDR1 is LNHDA and CDR2 SQIVND (reference sequence). This CDR3 contains 18 residues. As DNA, the CDR3 is TGTGCCAGTAGTATGGTACTGGGACAGCCCCAGCGGCACTATGGCTACACCTTC. Protein product: CASSMVLGQPQRHYGYTF.

V and J are TRBV28 and TRBJ1-3; 8 bases fit TRBD1. CDR3 size: 15 residues. Germline CDR1 and CDR2: MDHEN and SYDVKM. V dropped 6 bases and J dropped 0; count of bases not matched to a gene: 4. In DNA, the CDR3 is TGTGCCAGCAGCGAAACAGGGGGCTCTGGAAACACCATATATTTT. Its translation: CASSETGGSGNTIYF.